Following are 30 T cell receptor beta chains from one sample sequenced in a study of a mutant IDH1 vaccine in newly diagnosed glioma. Which antigens these TCRs recognize remains unknown. Documented time point: week 35, safety follow-up. With topical imiquimod, each dose of the vaccine consisted of 300 ug of mutant IDH1 20-mer peptide. Assay: immunoSEQ multiplex PCR; the TCRdb copy retains only in-frame clones and omits some. The table shows some 71,000 clones, with around 86% occurring only once. The input for sequencing was PBMCs, taken from a glioma patient whose treatment included an IDH1 peptide vaccine. The source is a man between 25 and 39 years old with glioma.

About this clone itself: This specimen includes other DNA sequences encoding the same CDR3. The genes are TRBV7-9 and TRBJ1-2, with a weak D call TRBD1 (6 bases). V was trimmed by 5 bases and J by 5 bases, leaving 15 bases between them. Germline values: CDR1 SEHNR, CDR2 FQNEAQ (reference sequence). The CDR3 contains 14 residues. DNA of the CDR3: TGTGCCAGCAGCCCAGGACAGACCTTATATGGCTACACCTTC. Amino acids: CASSPGQTLYGYTF.

The chain uses TRBV5-4 and TRBJ1-4; D may be TRBD1 (5 bases). There are 13 residues in the CDR3. From germline, CDR1 is SGHNT and CDR2 YYREEE (reference sequence). V was trimmed by 0 bases and J by 7 bases, leaving 7 bases between them. As DNA, the CDR3 is TGTGCCAGCAGCTTGGCAGGGTCTGAAAAACTGTTTTTT. Translating gives CASSLAGSEKLFF.

The chain is built from TRBV27 and TRBJ2-2; the D is unclear. The germline V and J ends were trimmed by 4 bases and 8 bases, with 8 bases remaining between them. Germline V gene lookup returns CDR1 MNHEY and CDR2 SMNVEV (reference sequence). The CDR3 is 12 amino acids. In DNA form, the CDR3 reads TGTGCCAGCAGTTCCGGGTTAGGGGAGCTGTTTTTT. Translation: CASSSGLGELFF.

The chain couples TRBV6-1 to TRBJ1-6; D unclear. The ends were cut back, 2 bases at V and 8 bases at J, with 7 bases in the middle. There are 13 residues in the CDR3. CDR1 and CDR2 from the germline V gene are MNHNS and SASEGT. DNA for the CDR3: TGTGCCAGCAGTGAACACAATGATTCACCCCTCCACTTT. It codes for CASSEHNDSPLHF.

This rearrangement joins TRBV11-1 to TRBJ1-3, with unresolved D. The V and J ends lost 2 bases and 0 bases respectively, with 5 bases between them. CDR3 length: 14 residues. Per germline, CDR1 SGHAT and CDR2 FQDESV (reference sequence). CDR3 amino acids: CASSLSASGNTIYF. The CDR3 DNA is TGTGCCAGCAGCTTATCGGCCTCTGGAAACACCATATATTTT. Using reference TRBV11-1 and TRBJ1-3 for the parts outside the CDR3, the full variable domain is EAEVAQSPRYKITEKSQAVAFWCDPISGHATLYWYRQILGQGPELLVQFQDESVVDDSQLPKDRFSAERLKGVDSTLKIQPAELGDSAMYLCASSLSASGNTIYFGEGSWLTVV.

The chain recombines TRBV15 with TRBJ1-3; no definite D call. The CDR3 loop spans 18 amino acids. The germline V and J ends were trimmed by 2 bases and 1 base, with 18 bases remaining between them. Germline assignment: CDR1 LNHNV and CDR2 YYDKDF (reference sequence). The CDR3 protein is CATSRRVGSSISGNTIYF. The CDR3 DNA is TGTGCCACCAGCAGAAGGGTGGGTTCGAGTATTTCTGGAAACACCATATATTTT. The full variable domain, with the rest looked up from reference TRBV15 and TRBJ1-3, is DAMVIQNPRYQVTQFGKPVTLSCSQTLNHNVMYWYQQKSSQAPKLLFHYYDKDFNNEADTPDNFQSRRPNTSFCFLDIRSPGLGDTAMYLCATSRRVGSSISGNTIYFGEGSWLTVV.

This clone is a singleton in its sample. The J gene is TRBJ2-1, the V gene TRBV28, with 11 bases aligning to TRBD2. Germline CDR1 is MDHEN and CDR2 is SYDVKM. V was clipped by 2 bases and J by 4 bases; unmatched bases: 7. The CDR3 has 17 residues. CDR3 protein: CASSLGGLAASYNEQFF. The CDR3 DNA follows: TGTGCCAGCAGTTTAGGGGGACTAGCGGCCTCATACAATGAGCAGTTCTTC. Drawing the rest from reference TRBV28 and TRBJ2-1, the complete variable domain is DVKVTQSSRYLVKRTGEKVFLECVQDMDHENMFWYRQDPGLGLRLIYFSYDVKMKEKGDIPEGYSVSREKKERFSLILESASTNQTSMYLCASSLGGLAASYNEQFFGPGTRLTVL.

J is TRBJ2-7 and V is TRBV7-8; 12 positions match TRBD1. The CDR3 has 15 amino acids. Germline V lookup: CDR1 SGHVS, CDR2 FQNEAQ. Losses at the gene ends were 3 bases for V and 6 bases for J; bases not matched to a gene: 6. The CDR3 sequence: CASSFTGTGGGEQYF. As DNA, the CDR3 is TGTGCCAGCAGCTTTACCGGGACAGGGGGCGGCGAGCAGTACTTC.

The genes are TRBV30 and TRBJ1-2; D is unresolved. There are 11 residues in the CDR3. Germline CDR1 reads GTSNPN; CDR2 reads SVGIG (reference sequence). The germline V and J ends were trimmed by 7 bases and 0 bases, with 6 bases remaining between them. CDR3 sequence reads: CASLANYGYTF. The CDR3 region has the DNA TGTGCCTCCCTAGCTAACTATGGCTACACCTTC.

CDR3 sequence (DNA): TGCGCCAGCAGGGGACAGAACACTGAAGCTTTCTTT. It translates to CASRGQNTEAFF. The chain is built from TRBV5-1 and TRBJ1-1, with D possibly being TRBD1 (6 bases). Per germline, CDR1 SGHRS and CDR2 YFSETQ. This CDR3 has 12 residues. Trimming left V 5 bases short and J 1 base short, with 6 bases between. The full variable domain, with the rest looked up from reference TRBV5-1 and TRBJ1-1, is KAGVTQTPRYLIKTRGQQVTLSCSPISGHRSVSWYQQTPGQGLQFLFEYFSETQRNKGNFPGRFSGRQFSNSRSEMNVSTLELGDSALYLCASRGQNTEAFFGQGTRLTVV.

This clone was counted once. The V gene is TRBV9, the J gene TRBJ2-5; 10 bases are shared with TRBD2. The CDR3 is 16 amino acids. V lost 0 bases, J lost 2 bases, and 4 bases stayed unmatched. Germline lookup yields CDR1 SGDLS and CDR2 YYNGEE. CDR3 bases: TGTGCCAGCAGCGTAGCTCCTAGCGGGGGTCAAGAGACCCAGTACTTC. This sequence encodes CASSVAPSGGQETQYF.

The chain links TRBV18 to TRBJ2-1, with D perhaps given as TRBD1 or TRBD2 (5 bases each). The CDR3 extends over 16 amino acids. The germline CDR1 and CDR2 sequences are KGHSH and LQKENI. The ends were cut back, 6 bases at V and 0 bases at J, with 15 bases in the middle. The CDR3 nucleotides read TGTGCCAGCTCCCCCGGGGCAGCGAGCTCCTACAATGAGCAGTTCTTC. Its translation is CASSPGAASSYNEQFF.

The chain carries TRBV27 and TRBJ2-7; D is perhaps TRBD1 (6 bases). In germline, CDR1 is MNHEY, CDR2 SMNVEV (reference sequence). The CDR3 runs 17 residues. The V gene lost 2 bases and the J gene lost 7 bases, with 24 bases spanning the gap. This chain's CDR3 is CASSLRMVAGAPWEQYF. The CDR3 DNA follows: TGTGCCAGCAGTTTAAGAATGGTTGCAGGGGCCCCTTGGGAGCAGTACTTC.

The J gene is TRBJ1-3, the V gene TRBV4-3, with 7 nucleotides matching TRBD1. The CDR3 loop spans 16 amino acids. J was trimmed by 2 bases and V by 4 bases; bases with no gene match: 8. Germline loops: CDR1 LGHNA, CDR2 YSLEER. The CDR3 region is CASSLTSDRAGNTIYF. The CDR3, as DNA: TGCGCCAGCAGCCTAACCTCTGACAGGGCTGGAAACACCATATATTTT.

This chain uses TRBV27 with TRBJ1-6; TRBD1 aligns across 7 bases. The CDR3 spans 14 residues. Germline CDR1 and CDR2: MNHEY and SMNVEV (reference sequence). Unmatched junction bases numbered 5, after V lost 5 bases and J lost 7 bases. CDR3 DNA sequence: TGTGCCAGCAGTAACAGGGGCTTCAATTCACCCCTCCACTTT. Amino acid sequence: CASSNRGFNSPLHF.

This rearrangement joins TRBV9 to TRBJ1-2; D is unclear. The CDR3 consists of 15 residues. V was trimmed by 0 bases and J by 6 bases, leaving 15 bases between them. CDR1 and CDR2 from the germline V gene are SGDLS and YYNGEE. The CDR3 DNA sequence: TGTGCCAGCAGCGTAGGTCTGGTCTATAGTGATGGCTACACCTTC. This translates into CASSVGLVYSDGYTF.

This clone was counted between two and nine times. This chain joins TRBV5-1 and TRBJ2-3; no definite D call. Trimming cost V 7 bases and J 4 bases, with 16 bases left between them. This CDR3 is built from 14 residues. The V gene's germline CDR1 is SGHRS and CDR2 YFSETQ. This CDR3 is CASSAVGGSDTQYF. CDR3 bases: TGCGCCAGCTCGGCGGTAGGTGGATCAGATACGCAGTATTTT.

The chain joins TRBV27 to TRBJ1-4, with D possibly being TRBD1 (5 bases). V lost 0 bases to trimming and J lost 11 bases, with 10 bases between them. Germline CDR1 and CDR2: MNHEY and SMNVEV (reference sequence). The CDR3 covers 13 residues. CDR3 DNA: TGTGCCAGCAGTTTATCCCGGCCAGGGAAACTGTTTTTT. Its protein product is CASSLSRPGKLFF.

The chain uses TRBV5-6 and TRBJ2-5; 7 bases fit TRBD2. The DNA end favors TRBJ2-7, so the J call may be wrong. The germline V gene has CDR1 SGHDT and CDR2 YYEEEE. The CDR3 loop spans 15 amino acids. CDR3 amino acids: CASSLTSVGPYEQYF. The CDR3 nucleotides read TGTGCCAGCAGCTTGACTAGCGTCGGTCCCTACGAGCAGTACTTC.

The chain joins TRBV4-1 to TRBJ2-5; 7 bases align to TRBD2. The CDR3 has 16 amino acids. Germline CDR1 and CDR2: MGHRA and YSYEKL. V shed 1 base, J shed 5 bases, and the junction held 10 bases outside the gene matches. This chain's CDR3 is CASSQGWGLSWETQYF. The CDR3 nucleotides read TGCGCCAGCAGCCAAGGATGGGGACTAAGTTGGGAGACCCAGTACTTC.

The CDR3 nucleotides read TGTGCCACCACGGACAGATACTCTGGAAACACCATATATTTT. Residues: CATTDRYSGNTIYF. V is TRBV19 and J is TRBJ1-3; possible D gene TRBD1, 6 bases. The V end lost 10 bases, the J end lost 0 bases, and 13 bases lay between the germline ends. The CDR3 spans 14 residues. Looked up from germline, CDR1 is LNHDA and CDR2 is SQIVND (reference sequence).

Worth noting for this clone: Its ends do not fully match the called genes, so a read error is possible. J is TRBJ2-2 and V is TRBV30, with a possible D match to TRBD2 (5 bases). The CDR3 contains 12 residues. From germline, CDR1 is GTSNPN and CDR2 SVGIG (reference sequence). DNA for the CDR3: TGTGCCTGGAGTGTATCCCCCGGGGAGCTGCTTTTT. Its protein is CAWSVSPGELLF.

This chain links TRBV7-3 with TRBJ2-7; 9 nucleotides align to TRBD2. V was pared by 2 bases and J by 3 bases, with 2 bases of the junction left unmatched. The germline V gene has CDR1 SGHTA and CDR2 FQGTGA. The CDR3 is 14 amino acids. CDR3 region: CASSLEAGGYEQYF. The CDR3 DNA follows: TGTGCCAGCAGCTTAGAAGCGGGGGGCTACGAGCAGTACTTC.

The chain has TRBV30 and TRBJ1-4; possibly TRBD1 for D (6 bases). The germline CDR1 and CDR2 sequences are GTSNPN and SVGIG (reference sequence). V lost 1 base and J lost 8, with 11 bases in between. This CDR3 region has 13 residues. This CDR3 reads CAWSGGAKEKLFF. The CDR3 DNA reads as TGTGCCTGGAGTGGGGGGGCGAAGGAAAAACTGTTTTTT.

The rearrangement joins TRBV7-2 to TRBJ2-7, with D unclear. This CDR3 has 14 residues. V lost 3 bases, J lost 1 base, and 10 bases lay in between. In germline, CDR1 is SGHTA, CDR2 FQGNSA. The CDR3 region has the DNA TGTGCCAGCAGCTTTTCATCCGAGTCCTACGAGCAGTACTTC. Protein: CASSFSSESYEQYF.

This rearrangement joins TRBV5-4 to TRBJ2-7; D could derive from TRBD1 or TRBD2 (7 bases each). The ends were cut back, 3 bases at V and 3 bases at J, with 13 bases in the middle. Looked up from germline, CDR1 is SGHNT and CDR2 is YYREEE (reference sequence). CDR3 length: 14 residues. The CDR3 reads CASSSGGTDYEQYF. CDR3 nucleotides: TGTGCCAGCAGCTCCGGGGGGACAGACTACGAGCAGTACTTC.

This clone has a single count. The rearrangement links TRBV5-4 to TRBJ1-2; maybe TRBD1 (6 bases). V was pared by 0 bases and J by 4 bases, with 13 bases between. The CDR3 sequence is 15 residues long. Germline lookup yields CDR1 SGHNT and CDR2 YYREEE (reference sequence). The chain's CDR3 is CASSLVSGVSYGYTF. The CDR3 nucleotides are TGTGCCAGCAGCTTGGTGTCAGGGGTGAGCTATGGCTACACCTTC.

The gene calls are TRBV5-1 and TRBJ2-3, with D perhaps matching TRBD1 or TRBD2 (5 bases each). V was shortened by 0 bases and J by 0 bases, with 20 bases between the two germline ends. The length of the CDR3 is 19 residues. Germline V lookup: CDR1 SGHRS, CDR2 YFSETQ. As DNA, the CDR3 is TGCGCCAGCAGCTTGGGGGTCGCGTGGGTCGGGGCTAGCACAGATACGCAGTATTTT. Translating gives CASSLGVAWVGASTDTQYF.

The rearrangement links TRBV19 to TRBJ1-1; D uncertain. The CDR3 length is 13 residues. The germline gives CDR1 LNHDA, CDR2 SQIVND (reference sequence). The germline V and J ends were trimmed by 5 bases and 3 bases, with 10 bases remaining between them. CDR3 bases: TGTGCCAGTAGTGCGCACGGGGACACTGAAGCTTTCTTT. This sequence encodes CASSAHGDTEAFF. Combining the CDR3 with reference TRBV19 and TRBJ1-1 gives the whole variable domain DGGITQSPKYLFRKEGQNVTLSCEQNLNHDAMYWYRQDPGQGLRLIYYSQIVNDFQKGDIAEGYSVSREKKESFPLTVTSAQKNPTAFYLCASSAHGDTEAFFGQGTRLTVV.

The chain is built from TRBV28 and TRBJ2-5; D is possibly TRBD1 (6 bases). The J call may be faulty, since TRBJ2-7 better matches the DNA end. The CDR3 is 17 amino acids. Looked up from germline, CDR1 is MDHEN and CDR2 is SYDVKM. CDR3 sequence (DNA): TGTGCCAGCAGTTTATCCGGGACACAAGTGACCGAGGACGAGCAGTACTTC. This translates into CASSLSGTQVTEDEQYF.